This T cell receptor (beta chain) derives from a study of cytomegalovirus exposure and HLA in healthy donors. Points from the study as a whole: In vitro data verified a few CMV-associated chains as specific for CMV antigens.

Donors likely had unrecorded immune exposures despite being nominally healthy when sampled. The CDR3 has 13 amino acids. V shed 7 bases and J 2 bases; nucleotides not matched to a gene: 3. Germline V CDR1 and CDR2: SGHRS, YFSETQ. 60 Vbeta and 13 Jbeta primers were used in PCR. Original processing methods: There were around 80 million unique TCR beta chains by a later count, and 10 million to 12 million of them were shared. TCRdb's table, derived via immunoSEQ multiplex PCR, lists solely in-frame clones and lacks some. V and J calls and clone size are as listed in that table; D and trimming were resolved from the DNA. This sample has around 160,000 clones, with around 77% found just once. This clone was seen a few times. Its antigen is unidentified.

The chain couples TRBV5-1 to TRBJ2-7; 10 bases match TRBD2. This clonotype was obtained from a woman aged 40 to 50 in good health and CMV-seronegative. Sequences were obtained from PBMCs. Here the CDR3 DNA reads TGCGCCAGCCATCTAGCGGGGGCCTACGAGCAGTACTTC. Translated, it gives CASHLAGAYEQYF.